This TCR beta chain was obtained from a study of Ad26.COV2.S vaccination and SARS-CoV-2 variants. About the research overall: Recipients of Ad26.COV2.S got it intramuscularly, once or twice 56 days apart. Study-level findings and limits: Comparability of non-spike TCR breadth was observed across vaccine and placebo recipients. Breadth, reportedly substantial, characterized the spike-specific CD8+ and CD4+ T cell responses after vaccination.

Only in-frame clones appear in the TCRdb table, and some are missing; sequencing was by immunoSEQ multiplex PCR. The sample has about 680,000 clones, roughly 90% seen once; the top ten hold approximately 1.5%. Of note for this clone: Its specificity is not known.

Specified treatment: some 19 received Ad26.COV2.S at low or high dose, single or two shots; roughly five received placebo; per-sample allocation not given. The investigators took samples on day 63 after the first vaccine or placebo injection. The CDR3 has 15 amino acids. From germline, CDR1 is SGHDT and CDR2 YYEEEE. With V trimmed by 3 bases and J by 6 bases, 8 bases remained unmatched. The receptor was isolated from a person between 18 and 65 years old who received the Ad26.COV2.S COVID-19 vaccine or a placebo. This sample comprised peripheral blood, obtained in a trial of Ad26.COV2.S vaccine versus placebo. The chain couples TRBV5-6 to TRBJ2-2; 7 bases agree with TRBD2. This CDR3 is CASSSNSGFAGELFF. In nucleotides, the CDR3 is TGTGCCAGCAGCTCGAATAGCGGGTTCGCCGGGGAGCTGTTTTTT.